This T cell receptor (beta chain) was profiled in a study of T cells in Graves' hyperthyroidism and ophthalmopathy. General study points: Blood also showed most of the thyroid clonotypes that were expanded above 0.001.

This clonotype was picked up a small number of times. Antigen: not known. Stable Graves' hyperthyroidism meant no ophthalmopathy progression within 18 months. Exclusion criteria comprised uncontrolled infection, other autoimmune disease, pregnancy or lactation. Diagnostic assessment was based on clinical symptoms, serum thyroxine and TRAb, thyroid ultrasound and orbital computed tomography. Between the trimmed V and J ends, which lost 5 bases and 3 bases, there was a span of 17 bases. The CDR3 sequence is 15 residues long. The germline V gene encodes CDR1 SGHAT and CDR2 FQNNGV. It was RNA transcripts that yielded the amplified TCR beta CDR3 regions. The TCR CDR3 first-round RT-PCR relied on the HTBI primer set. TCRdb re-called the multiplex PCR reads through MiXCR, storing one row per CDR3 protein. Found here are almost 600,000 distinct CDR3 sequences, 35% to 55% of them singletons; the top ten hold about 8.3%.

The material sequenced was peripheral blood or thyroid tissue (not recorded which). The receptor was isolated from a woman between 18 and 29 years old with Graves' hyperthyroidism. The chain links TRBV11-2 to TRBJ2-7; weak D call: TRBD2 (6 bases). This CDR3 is CASSPDGDLYYEQYF. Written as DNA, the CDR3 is TGTGCCAGCAGCCCCGATGGGGACTTATACTACGAGCAGTACTTC.